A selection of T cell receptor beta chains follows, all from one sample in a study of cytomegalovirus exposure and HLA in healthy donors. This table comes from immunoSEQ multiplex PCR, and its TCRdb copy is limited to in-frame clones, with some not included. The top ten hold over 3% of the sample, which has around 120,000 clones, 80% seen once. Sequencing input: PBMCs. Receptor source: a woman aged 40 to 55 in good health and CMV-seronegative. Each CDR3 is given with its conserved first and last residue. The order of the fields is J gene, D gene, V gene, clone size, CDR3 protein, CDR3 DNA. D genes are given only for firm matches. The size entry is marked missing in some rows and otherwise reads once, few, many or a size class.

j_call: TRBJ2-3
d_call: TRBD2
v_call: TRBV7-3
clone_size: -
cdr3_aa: CASSPSGGAPDTQYF
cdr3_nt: TGTGCCAGCAGCCCCAGCGGGGGGGCCCCAGATACGCAGTATTTT

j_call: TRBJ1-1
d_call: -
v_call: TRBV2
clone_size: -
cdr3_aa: CASSEYRPLNTEAFF
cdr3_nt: TGTGCCAGCAGTGAATACAGGCCGCTGAACACTGAAGCTTTCTTT

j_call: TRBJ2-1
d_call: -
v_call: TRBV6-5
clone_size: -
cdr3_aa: CASSYGLYNEQFF
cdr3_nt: TGTGCCAGCAGTTACGGACTTTACAATGAGCAGTTCTTC

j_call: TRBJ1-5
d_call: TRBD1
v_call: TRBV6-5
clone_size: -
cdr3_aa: CASRDGQGSQPQHF
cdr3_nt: TGTGCCAGCAGGGATGGACAGGGGAGTCAGCCCCAGCATTTT

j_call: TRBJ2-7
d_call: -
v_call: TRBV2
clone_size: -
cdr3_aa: CASRADSTSYEQYF
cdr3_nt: TGTGCCAGCAGGGCCGACAGTACCTCCTACGAGCAGTACTTC

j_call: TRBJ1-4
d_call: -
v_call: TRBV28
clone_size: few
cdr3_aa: CASSVPGDGEKLFF
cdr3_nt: TGTGCCAGCAGCGTTCCAGGGGATGGGGAAAAACTGTTTTTT

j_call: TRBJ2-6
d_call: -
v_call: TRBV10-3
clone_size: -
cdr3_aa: CAISELRVSGANVLTF
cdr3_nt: TGTGCCATCAGTGAGCTGAGGGTCTCTGGGGCCAACGTCCTGACTTTC

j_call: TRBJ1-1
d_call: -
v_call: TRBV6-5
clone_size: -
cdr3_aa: CASSYDSEAFF
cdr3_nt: TGTGCCAGCAGTTACGACAGTGAAGCTTTCTTT

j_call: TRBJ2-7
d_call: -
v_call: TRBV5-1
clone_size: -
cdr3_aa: CASSRLTESSYEQYF
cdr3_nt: TGCGCCAGCAGCCGGCTGACTGAGAGCTCCTACGAGCAGTACTTC

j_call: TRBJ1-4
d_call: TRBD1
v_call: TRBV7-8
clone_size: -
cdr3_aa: CASSLRGGTGGNLVEKLFF
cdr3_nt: TGTGCCAGCAGCTTGAGGGGCGGGACAGGGGGCAATTTAGTGGAAAAACTGTTTTTT

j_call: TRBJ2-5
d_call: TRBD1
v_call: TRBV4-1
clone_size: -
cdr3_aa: CASSQFGTAFQETQYF
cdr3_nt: TGCGCCAGCAGCCAGTTCGGGACAGCATTCCAAGAGACCCAGTACTTC

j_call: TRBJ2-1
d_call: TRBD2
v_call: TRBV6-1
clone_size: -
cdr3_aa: CASSPSSGGLYEQFF
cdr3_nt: TGTGCCAGCAGTCCTTCTAGCGGGGGATTATATGAGCAGTTCTTC

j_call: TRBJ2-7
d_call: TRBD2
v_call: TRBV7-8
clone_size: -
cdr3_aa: CASSYRTSEQYF
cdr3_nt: TGTGCCAGCAGCTATCGGACTAGCGAGCAGTACTTC

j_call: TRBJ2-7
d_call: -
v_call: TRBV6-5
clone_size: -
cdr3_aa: CASSYLFGAYEQYF
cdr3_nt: TGTGCCAGCAGTTACCTATTCGGGGCCTACGAGCAGTACTTC

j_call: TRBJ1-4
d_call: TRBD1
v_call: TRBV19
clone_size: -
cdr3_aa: CASGTGDEKLFF
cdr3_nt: TGTGCCAGTGGGACAGGGGACGAAAAACTGTTTTTT

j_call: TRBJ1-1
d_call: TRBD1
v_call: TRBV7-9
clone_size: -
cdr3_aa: CASSYPDRAPEAFF
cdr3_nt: TGTGCCAGCAGCTACCCAGACAGGGCCCCTGAAGCTTTCTTT

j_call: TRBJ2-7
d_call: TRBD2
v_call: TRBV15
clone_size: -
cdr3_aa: CATSHLAGVREQYF
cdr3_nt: TGTGCCACCAGCCATCTAGCGGGAGTACGCGAGCAGTACTTC

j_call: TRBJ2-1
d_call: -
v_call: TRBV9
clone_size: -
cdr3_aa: CASSVGGSAPLFF
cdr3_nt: TGTGCCAGCAGCGTAGGCGGCTCCGCCCCCCTATTCTTC

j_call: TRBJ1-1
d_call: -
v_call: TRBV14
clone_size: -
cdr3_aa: CASSFGQMDTEAFF
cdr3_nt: TGTGCCAGCAGCTTCGGACAGATGGACACTGAAGCTTTCTTT

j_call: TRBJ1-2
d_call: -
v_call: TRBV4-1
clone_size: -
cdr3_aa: CASSQEARDNYGYTF
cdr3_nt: TGCGCCAGCAGCCAAGAAGCCAGGGATAACTATGGCTACACCTTC

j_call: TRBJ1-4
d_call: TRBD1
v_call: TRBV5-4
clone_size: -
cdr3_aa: CASSPGTENEKLFF
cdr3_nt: TGTGCCAGCAGCCCCGGGACAGAGAATGAAAAACTGTTTTTT

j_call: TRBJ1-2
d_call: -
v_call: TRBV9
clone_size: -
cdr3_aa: CASSVLEGGYTF
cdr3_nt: TGTGCCAGCAGCGTATTGGAGGGCGGCTACACCTTC

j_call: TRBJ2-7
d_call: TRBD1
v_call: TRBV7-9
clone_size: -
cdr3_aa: CASSPRDRTYEQYF
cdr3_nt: TGTGCCAGCAGCCCCAGGGACAGGACCTACGAGCAGTACTTC

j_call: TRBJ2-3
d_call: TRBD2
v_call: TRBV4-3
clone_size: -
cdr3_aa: CASSQDRRRGAGTDTQYF
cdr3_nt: TGCGCCAGCAGCCAAGATAGGAGGCGGGGGGCGGGGACAGATACGCAGTATTTT

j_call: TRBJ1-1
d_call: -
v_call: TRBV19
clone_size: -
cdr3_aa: CASSPGHWTEAFF
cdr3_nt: TGTGCCAGTAGTCCCGGACACTGGACTGAAGCTTTCTTT

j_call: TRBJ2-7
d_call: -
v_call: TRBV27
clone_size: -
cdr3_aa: CASSPAHPQGPAEQYF
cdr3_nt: TGTGCCAGCAGCCCCGCGCATCCACAGGGTCCCGCCGAGCAGTACTTC

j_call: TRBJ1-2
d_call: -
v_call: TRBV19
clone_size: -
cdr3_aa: CATTSPEDYGYTF
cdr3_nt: TGTGCCACCACATCCCCGGAGGACTATGGCTACACCTTC

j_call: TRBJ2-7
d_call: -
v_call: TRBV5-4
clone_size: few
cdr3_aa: CASSPGQGLGYEQYF
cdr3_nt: TGTGCCAGCAGCCCGGGCCAGGGCCTAGGGTACGAGCAGTACTTC

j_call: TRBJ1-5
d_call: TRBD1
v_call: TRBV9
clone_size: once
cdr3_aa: CASSGQGSNQPQHF
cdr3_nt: TGTGCCAGCAGCGGACAGGGCTCCAATCAGCCCCAGCATTTT

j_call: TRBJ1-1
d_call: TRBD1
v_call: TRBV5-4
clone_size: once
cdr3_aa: CASSLLGQGGTEAFF
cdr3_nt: TGTGCCAGCAGCTTGTTGGGACAGGGGGGTACTGAAGCTTTCTTT